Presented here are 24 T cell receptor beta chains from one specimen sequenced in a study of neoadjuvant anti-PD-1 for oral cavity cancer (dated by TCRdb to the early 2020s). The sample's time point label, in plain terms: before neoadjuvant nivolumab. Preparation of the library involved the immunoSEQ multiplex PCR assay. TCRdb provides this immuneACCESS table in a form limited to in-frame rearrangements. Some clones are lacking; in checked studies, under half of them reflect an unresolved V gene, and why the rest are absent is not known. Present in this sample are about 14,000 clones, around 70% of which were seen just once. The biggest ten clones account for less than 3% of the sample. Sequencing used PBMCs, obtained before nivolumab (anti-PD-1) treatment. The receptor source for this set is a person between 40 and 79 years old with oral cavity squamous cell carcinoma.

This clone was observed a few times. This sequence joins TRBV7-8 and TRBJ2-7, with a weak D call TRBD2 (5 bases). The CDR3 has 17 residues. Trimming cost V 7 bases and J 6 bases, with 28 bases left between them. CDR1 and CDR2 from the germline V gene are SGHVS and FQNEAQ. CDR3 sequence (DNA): TGTGCCAGCATCCTAAACCCCGACGGATCACCCGCGGGCGAGCAGTACTTC. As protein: CASILNPDGSPAGEQYF.

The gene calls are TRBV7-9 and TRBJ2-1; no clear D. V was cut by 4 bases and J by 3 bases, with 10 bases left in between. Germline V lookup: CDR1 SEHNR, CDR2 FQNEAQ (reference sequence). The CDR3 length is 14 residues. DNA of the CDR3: TGTGCCAGCAGCTCCCGGGTCGGCTACAATGAGCAGTTCTTC. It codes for CASSSRVGYNEQFF. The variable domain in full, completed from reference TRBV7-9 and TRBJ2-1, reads DTGVSQNPRHKITKRGQNVTFRCDPISEHNRLYWYRQTLGQGPEFLTYFQNEAQLEKSRLLSDRFSAERPKGSFSTLEIQRTEQGDSAMYLCASSSRVGYNEQFFGPGTRLTVL.

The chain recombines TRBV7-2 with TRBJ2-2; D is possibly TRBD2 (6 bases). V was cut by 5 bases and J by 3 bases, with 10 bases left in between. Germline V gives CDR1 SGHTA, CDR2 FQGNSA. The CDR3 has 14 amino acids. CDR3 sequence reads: CASSRDLYTGELFF. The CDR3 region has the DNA TGTGCCAGCAGCCGGGACTTATACACCGGGGAGCTGTTTTTT. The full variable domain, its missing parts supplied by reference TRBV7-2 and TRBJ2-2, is GAGVSQSPSNKVTEKGKDVELRCDPISGHTALYWYRQSLGQGLEFLIYFQGNSAPDKSGLPSDRFSAERTGGSVSTLTIQRTQQEDSAVYLCASSRDLYTGELFFGEGSRLTVL.

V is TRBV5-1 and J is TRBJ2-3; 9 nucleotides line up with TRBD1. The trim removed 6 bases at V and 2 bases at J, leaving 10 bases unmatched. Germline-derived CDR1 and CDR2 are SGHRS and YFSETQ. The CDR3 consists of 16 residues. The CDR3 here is CASTPDRGGLTDTQYF. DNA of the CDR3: TGCGCCAGCACCCCTGACAGGGGGGGGCTCACAGATACGCAGTATTTT. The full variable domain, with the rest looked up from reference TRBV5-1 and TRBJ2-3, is KAGVTQTPRYLIKTRGQQVTLSCSPISGHRSVSWYQQTPGQGLQFLFEYFSETQRNKGNFPGRFSGRQFSNSRSEMNVSTLELGDSALYLCASTPDRGGLTDTQYFGPGTRLTVL.

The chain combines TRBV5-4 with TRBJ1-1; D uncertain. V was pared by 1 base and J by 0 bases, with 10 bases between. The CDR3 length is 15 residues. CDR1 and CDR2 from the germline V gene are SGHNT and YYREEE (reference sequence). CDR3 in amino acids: CASSLSNTLNTEAFF. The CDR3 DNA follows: TGTGCCAGCAGCTTGTCTAACACACTGAACACTGAAGCTTTCTTT.

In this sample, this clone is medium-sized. CDR3 sequence reads: CASSDRDTGELFF. The DNA for the CDR3 is TGTGCCAGCAGTGACAGGGACACCGGGGAGCTGTTTTTT. The chain recombines TRBV6-4 with TRBJ2-2; D gene uncertain. Per germline, CDR1 MRHNA and CDR2 SNTAGT. The CDR3 spans 13 residues. Trimming took 2 bases from V and 3 from J, leaving 4 bases between them.

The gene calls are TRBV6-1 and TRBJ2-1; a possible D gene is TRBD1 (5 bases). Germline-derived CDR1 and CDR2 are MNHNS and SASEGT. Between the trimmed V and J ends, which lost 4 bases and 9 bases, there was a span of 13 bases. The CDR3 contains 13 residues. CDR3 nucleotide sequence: TGTGCCAGCAGTGGCCAGGGATGGGGTGAGCAGTTCTTC. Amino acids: CASSGQGWGEQFF.

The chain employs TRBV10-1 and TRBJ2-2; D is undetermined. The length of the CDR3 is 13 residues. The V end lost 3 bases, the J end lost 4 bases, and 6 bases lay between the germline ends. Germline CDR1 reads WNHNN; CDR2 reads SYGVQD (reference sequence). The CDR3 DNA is TGCGCCAGCAGTGACCGCTTCACCGGGGAGCTGTTTTTT. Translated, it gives CASSDRFTGELFF.

For the CDR3, the DNA is TGTGCCAGCAGCGTAGCGGTTAGCGGATACGAGCAGTACTTC. It specifies CASSVAVSGYEQYF. This sequence joins TRBV9 and TRBJ2-7; D perhaps matches TRBD2 (6 bases). Germline CDR1 SGDLS, CDR2 YYNGEE. Trimming left V 0 bases short and J 4 bases short, with 11 bases between. The CDR3 consists of 14 residues. Looking up the rest from reference TRBV9 and TRBJ2-7 gives the full variable domain: DSGVTQTPKHLITATGQRVTLRCSPRSGDLSVYWYQQSLDQGLQFLIQYYNGEERAKGNILERFSAQQFPDLHSELNLSSLELGDSALYFCASSVAVSGYEQYFGPGTRLTVT.

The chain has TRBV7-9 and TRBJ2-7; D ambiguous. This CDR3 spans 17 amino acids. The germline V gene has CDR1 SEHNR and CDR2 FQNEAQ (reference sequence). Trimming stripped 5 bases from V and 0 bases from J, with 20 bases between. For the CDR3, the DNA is TGTGCCAGCAGCCCCGGGTCCATGGGCGCGTTCTCCTACGAGCAGTACTTC. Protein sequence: CASSPGSMGAFSYEQYF.

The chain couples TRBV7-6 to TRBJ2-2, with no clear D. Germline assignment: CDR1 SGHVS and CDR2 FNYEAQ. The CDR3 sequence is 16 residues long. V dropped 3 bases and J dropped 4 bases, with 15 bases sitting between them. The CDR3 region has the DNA TGTGCCAGCAGCTTTTTCCCCGCCGCCGGCACCGGGGAGCTGTTTTTT. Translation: CASSFFPAAGTGELFF.

In DNA, the CDR3 is TGTGCCAGCAGCGTAGCTACTAGCGGGGGACCTTACTATGAGCAGTTCTTC. Translating gives CASSVATSGGPYYEQFF. The V and J genes are TRBV9 and TRBJ2-1; TRBD2 matches at 11 bases. The CDR3 has 17 amino acids. Per the germline V gene, CDR1 is SGDLS and CDR2 is YYNGEE. The V gene end was trimmed by 0 bases and the J gene end by 8 bases; junction bases not matched to a gene: 10.

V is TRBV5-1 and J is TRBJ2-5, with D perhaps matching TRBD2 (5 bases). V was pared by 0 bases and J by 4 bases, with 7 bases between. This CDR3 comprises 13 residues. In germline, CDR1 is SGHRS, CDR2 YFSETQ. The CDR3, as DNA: TGCGCCAGCAGCTTGGCTAGCCCAGAGACCCAGTACTTC. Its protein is CASSLASPETQYF. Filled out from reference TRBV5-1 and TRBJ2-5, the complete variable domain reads KAGVTQTPRYLIKTRGQQVTLSCSPISGHRSVSWYQQTPGQGLQFLFEYFSETQRNKGNFPGRFSGRQFSNSRSEMNVSTLELGDSALYLCASSLASPETQYFGPGTRLLVL.

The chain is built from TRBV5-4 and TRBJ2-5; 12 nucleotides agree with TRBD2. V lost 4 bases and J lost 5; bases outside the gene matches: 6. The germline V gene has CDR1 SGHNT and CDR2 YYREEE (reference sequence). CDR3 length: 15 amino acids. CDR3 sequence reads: CASSQTSGRTETQYF. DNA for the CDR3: TGTGCCAGCAGCCAGACTAGCGGGAGAACGGAGACCCAGTACTTC.

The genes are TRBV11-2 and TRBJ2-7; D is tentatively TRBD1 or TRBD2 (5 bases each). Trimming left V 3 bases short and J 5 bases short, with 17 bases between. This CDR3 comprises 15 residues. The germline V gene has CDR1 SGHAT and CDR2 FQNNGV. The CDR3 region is CASSFTRGALDEQYF. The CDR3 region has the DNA TGTGCCAGCAGCTTTACTCGGGGCGCATTGGACGAGCAGTACTTC.

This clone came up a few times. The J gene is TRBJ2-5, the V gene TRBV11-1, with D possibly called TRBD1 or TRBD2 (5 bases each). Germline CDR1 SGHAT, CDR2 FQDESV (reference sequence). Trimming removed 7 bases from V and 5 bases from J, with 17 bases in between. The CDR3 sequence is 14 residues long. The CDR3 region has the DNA TGTGCCAGCAATACCCAGTCGGGGCGCGAGACCCAGTACTTC. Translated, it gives CASNTQSGRETQYF.

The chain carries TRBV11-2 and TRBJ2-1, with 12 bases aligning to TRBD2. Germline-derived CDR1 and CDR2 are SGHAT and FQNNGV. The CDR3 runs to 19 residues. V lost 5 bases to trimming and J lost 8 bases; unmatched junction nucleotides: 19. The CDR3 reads CASSASWKTSGSRGHEQFF. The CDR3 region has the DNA TGTGCCAGCAGCGCCAGCTGGAAGACTAGCGGGAGTAGGGGCCATGAGCAGTTCTTC.

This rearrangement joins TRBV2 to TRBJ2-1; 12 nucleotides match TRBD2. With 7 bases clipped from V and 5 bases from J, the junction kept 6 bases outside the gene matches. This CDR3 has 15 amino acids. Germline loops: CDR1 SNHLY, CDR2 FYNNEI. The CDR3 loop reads CASNRLAGVNNEQFF. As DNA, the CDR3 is TGTGCCAGCAACCGACTAGCGGGAGTCAACAATGAGCAGTTCTTC.

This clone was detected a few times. The CDR3 nucleotides are TGTGCCAGCAGCTTAGAGCTAGCGGGAGACAATGAGCAGTTCTTC. Translating gives CASSLELAGDNEQFF. The chain joins TRBV7-9 to TRBJ2-1; 10 positions agree with TRBD2. Germline V gene sequence: CDR1 SEHNR, CDR2 FQNEAQ (reference sequence). CDR3 length equals 15 residues. Unmatched junction bases numbered 2, after V lost 1 base and J lost 5 bases.

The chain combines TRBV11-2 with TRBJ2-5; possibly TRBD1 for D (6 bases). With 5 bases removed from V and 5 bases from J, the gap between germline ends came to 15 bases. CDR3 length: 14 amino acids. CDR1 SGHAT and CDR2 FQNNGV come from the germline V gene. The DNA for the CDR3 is TGTGCCAGCAGCCCGAACAGGGTAGGGGAGACCCAGTACTTC. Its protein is CASSPNRVGETQYF. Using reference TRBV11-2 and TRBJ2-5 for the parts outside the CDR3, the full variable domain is EAGVAQSPRYKIIEKRQSVAFWCNPISGHATLYWYQQILGQGPKLLIQFQNNGVVDDSQLPKDRFSAERLKGVDSTLKIQPAKLEDSAVYLCASSPNRVGETQYFGPGTRLLVL.

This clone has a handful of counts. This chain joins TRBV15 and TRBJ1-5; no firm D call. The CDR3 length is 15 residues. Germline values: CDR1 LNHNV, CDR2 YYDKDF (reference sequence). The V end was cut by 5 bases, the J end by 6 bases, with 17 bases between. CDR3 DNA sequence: TGTGCCACCAGCGGTGGATGGGTGGCCGGTCAGCCCCAGCATTTT. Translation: CATSGGWVAGQPQHF.

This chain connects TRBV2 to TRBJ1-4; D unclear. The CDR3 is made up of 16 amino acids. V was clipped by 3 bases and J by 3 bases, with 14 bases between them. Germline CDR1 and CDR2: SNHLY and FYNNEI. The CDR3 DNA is TGTGCCAGCAGTGAGAGGTCGGACCCCGCTAATGAAAAACTGTTTTTT. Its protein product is CASSERSDPANEKLFF.

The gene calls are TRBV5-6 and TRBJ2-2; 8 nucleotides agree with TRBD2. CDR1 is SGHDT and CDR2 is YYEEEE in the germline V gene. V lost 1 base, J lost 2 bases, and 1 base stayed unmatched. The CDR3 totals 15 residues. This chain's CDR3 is CASSLSGRNTGELFF. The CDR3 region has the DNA TGTGCCAGCAGCTTGAGCGGGAGAAACACCGGGGAGCTGTTTTTT. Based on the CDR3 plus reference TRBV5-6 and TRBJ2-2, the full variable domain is DAGVTQSPTHLIKTRGQQVTLRCSPKSGHDTVSWYQQALGQGPQFIFQYYEEEERQRGNFPDRFSGHQFPNYSSELNVNALLLGDSALYLCASSLSGRNTGELFFGEGSRLTVL.

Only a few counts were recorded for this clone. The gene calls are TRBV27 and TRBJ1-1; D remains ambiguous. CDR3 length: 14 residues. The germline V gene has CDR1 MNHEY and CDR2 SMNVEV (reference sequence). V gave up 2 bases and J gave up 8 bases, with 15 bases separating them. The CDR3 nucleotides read TGTGCCAGCAGTTTAAAACCCCTCGGCTCCGAAGCTTTCTTT. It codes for CASSLKPLGSEAFF.